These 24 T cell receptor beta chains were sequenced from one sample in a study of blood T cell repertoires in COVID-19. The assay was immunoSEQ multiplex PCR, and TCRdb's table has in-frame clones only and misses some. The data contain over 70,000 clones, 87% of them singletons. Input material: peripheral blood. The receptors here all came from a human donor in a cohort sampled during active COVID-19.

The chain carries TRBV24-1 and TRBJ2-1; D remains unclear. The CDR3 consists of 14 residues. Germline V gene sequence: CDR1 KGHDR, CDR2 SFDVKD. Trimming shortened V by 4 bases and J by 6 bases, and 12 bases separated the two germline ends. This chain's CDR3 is CATSDRRPGNEQFF. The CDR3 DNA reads TGTGCCACCAGTGACCGTAGACCAGGCAATGAGCAGTTCTTC.

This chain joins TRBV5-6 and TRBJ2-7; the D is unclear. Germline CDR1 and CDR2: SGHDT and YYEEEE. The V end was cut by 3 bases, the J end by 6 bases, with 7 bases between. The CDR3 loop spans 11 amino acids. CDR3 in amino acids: CASSSYGEQYF. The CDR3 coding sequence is TGTGCCAGCAGCTCCTACGGCGAGCAGTACTTC.

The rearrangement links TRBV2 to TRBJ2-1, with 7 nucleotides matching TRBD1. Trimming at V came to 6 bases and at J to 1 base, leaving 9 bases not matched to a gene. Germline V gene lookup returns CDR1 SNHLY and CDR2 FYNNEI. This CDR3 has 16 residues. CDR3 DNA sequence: TGTGCCAGCAGCTTACAGGGGCCAGTATCCTACAATGAGCAGTTCTTC. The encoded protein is CASSLQGPVSYNEQFF.

The CDR3 DNA is TGTGCCAGCACCTACGGTGAGGGCTACAATGAGCAGTTCTTC. This gives the protein CASTYGEGYNEQFF. The chain joins TRBV28 to TRBJ2-1; D may be TRBD2 (5 bases). CDR1 and CDR2 (germline): MDHEN, SYDVKM. The CDR3 has 14 residues. The germline V and J ends were trimmed by 7 bases and 3 bases, with 13 bases remaining between them.

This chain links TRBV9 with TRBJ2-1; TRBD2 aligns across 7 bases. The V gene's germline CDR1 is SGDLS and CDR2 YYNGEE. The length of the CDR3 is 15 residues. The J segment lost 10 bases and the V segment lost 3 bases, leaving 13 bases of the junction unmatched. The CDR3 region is CASSATGGSIGEQFF. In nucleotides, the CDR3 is TGTGCCAGCAGCGCAACGGGCGGGAGCATTGGGGAGCAGTTCTTC.

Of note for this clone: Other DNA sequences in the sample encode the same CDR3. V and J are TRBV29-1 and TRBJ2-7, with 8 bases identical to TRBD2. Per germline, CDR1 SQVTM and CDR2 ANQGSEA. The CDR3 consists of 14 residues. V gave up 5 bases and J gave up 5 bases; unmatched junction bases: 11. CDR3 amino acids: CSVWGPGGPHEQYF. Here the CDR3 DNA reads TGCAGCGTTTGGGGGCCGGGGGGGCCCCACGAGCAGTACTTC.

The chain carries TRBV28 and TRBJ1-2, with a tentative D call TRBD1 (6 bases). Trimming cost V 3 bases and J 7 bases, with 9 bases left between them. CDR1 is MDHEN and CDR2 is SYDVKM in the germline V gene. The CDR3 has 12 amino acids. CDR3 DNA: TGTGCCAGCAGTTTCCACAGGGCTGGCTACACCTTC. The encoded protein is CASSFHRAGYTF.

In nucleotides, the CDR3 is TGTGCCAGCAGCTCGGACAGGAATTCACCCCTCCACTTT. Its protein is CASSSDRNSPLHF. The chain uses TRBV11-2 and TRBJ1-6, with TRBD1 matching 7 bases. Looked up from germline, CDR1 is SGHAT and CDR2 is FQNNGV. V shed 4 bases, J shed 7 bases, and the junction held 1 base outside the gene matches. The CDR3 runs to 13 residues.

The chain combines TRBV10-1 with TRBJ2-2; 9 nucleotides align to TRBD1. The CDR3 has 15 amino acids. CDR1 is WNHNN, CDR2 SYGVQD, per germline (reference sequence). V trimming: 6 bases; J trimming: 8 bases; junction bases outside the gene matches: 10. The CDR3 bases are TGCGCCAGCAGCTGGAGGACAGGGGAGAGTGGGGAGCTGTTTTTT. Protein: CASSWRTGESGELFF.

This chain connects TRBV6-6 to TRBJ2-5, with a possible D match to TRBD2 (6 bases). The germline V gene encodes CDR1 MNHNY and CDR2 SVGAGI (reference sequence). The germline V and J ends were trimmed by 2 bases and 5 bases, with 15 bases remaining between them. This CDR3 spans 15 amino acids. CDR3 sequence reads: CASSYPTGGLETQYF. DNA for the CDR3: TGTGCCAGCAGTTACCCCACTGGAGGGTTGGAGACCCAGTACTTC.

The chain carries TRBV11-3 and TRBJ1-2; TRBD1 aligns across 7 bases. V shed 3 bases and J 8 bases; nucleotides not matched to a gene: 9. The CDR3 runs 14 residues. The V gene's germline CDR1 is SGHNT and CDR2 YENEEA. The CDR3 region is CASSFRQGLKGYTF. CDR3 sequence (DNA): TGTGCCAGCAGCTTTAGACAGGGACTGAAGGGCTACACCTTC.

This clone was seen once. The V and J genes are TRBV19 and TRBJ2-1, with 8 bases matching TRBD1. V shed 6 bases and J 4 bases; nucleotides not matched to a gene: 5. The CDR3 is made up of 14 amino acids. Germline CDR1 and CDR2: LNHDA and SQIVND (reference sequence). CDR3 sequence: CASSRDRNYNEQFF. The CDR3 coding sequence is TGTGCCAGTAGCCGGGACAGGAATTACAATGAGCAGTTCTTC.

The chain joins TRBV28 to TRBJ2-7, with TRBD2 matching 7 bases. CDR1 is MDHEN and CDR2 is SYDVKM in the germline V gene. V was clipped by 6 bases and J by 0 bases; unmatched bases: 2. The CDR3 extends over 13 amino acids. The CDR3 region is CASSPGGSYEQYF. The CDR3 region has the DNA TGTGCCAGCAGCCCGGGGGGCTCCTACGAGCAGTACTTC.

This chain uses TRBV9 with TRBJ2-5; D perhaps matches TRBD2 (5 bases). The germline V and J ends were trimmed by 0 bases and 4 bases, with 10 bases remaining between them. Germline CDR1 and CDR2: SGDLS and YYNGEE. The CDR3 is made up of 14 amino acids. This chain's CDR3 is CASSVVSSGETQYF. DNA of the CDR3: TGTGCCAGCAGCGTAGTGTCCAGCGGAGAGACCCAGTACTTC.

The CDR3 loop is CASRRAGVETQYF. DNA of the CDR3: TGTGCCAGCCGGAGAGCGGGAGTAGAGACCCAGTACTTC. V is TRBV7-9 and J is TRBJ2-5, with TRBD2 matching over 8 bases. The ends lost 8 bases at V and 4 bases at J; junction bases unmatched: 6. The CDR3 sequence is 13 residues long. The germline gives CDR1 SEHNR, CDR2 FQNEAQ (reference sequence).

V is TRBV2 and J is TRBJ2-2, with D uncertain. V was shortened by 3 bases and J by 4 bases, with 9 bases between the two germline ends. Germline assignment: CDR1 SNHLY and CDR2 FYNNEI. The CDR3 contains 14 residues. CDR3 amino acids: CASSERQFTGELFF. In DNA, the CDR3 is TGTGCCAGCAGTGAGAGGCAATTCACCGGGGAGCTGTTTTTT.

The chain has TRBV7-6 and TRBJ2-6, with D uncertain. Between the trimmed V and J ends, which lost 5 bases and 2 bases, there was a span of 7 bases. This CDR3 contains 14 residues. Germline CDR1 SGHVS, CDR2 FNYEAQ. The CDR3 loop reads CASSPWPGANVLTF. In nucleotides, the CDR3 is TGTGCCAGCAGCCCATGGCCTGGGGCCAACGTCCTGACTTTC.

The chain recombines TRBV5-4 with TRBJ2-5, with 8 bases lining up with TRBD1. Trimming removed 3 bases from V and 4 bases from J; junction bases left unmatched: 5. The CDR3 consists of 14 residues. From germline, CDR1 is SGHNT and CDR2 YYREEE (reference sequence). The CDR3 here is CASSWTGTGETQYF. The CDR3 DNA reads TGTGCCAGCAGCTGGACAGGGACGGGAGAGACCCAGTACTTC.

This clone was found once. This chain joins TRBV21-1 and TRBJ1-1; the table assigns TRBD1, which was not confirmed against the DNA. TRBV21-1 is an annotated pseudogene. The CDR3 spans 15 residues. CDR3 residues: CASSVRTGMNTEAFF. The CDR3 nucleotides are TGTGCCAGCAGCGTCCGGACAGGGATGAACACTGAAGCTTTCTTT.

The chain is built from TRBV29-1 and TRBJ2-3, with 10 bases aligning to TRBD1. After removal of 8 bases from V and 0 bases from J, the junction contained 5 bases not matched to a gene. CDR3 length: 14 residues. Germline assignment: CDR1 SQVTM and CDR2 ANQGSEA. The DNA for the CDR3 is TGCAGCTTCAGACAGGGGGCAAGCACAGATACGCAGTATTTT. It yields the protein CSFRQGASTDTQYF.

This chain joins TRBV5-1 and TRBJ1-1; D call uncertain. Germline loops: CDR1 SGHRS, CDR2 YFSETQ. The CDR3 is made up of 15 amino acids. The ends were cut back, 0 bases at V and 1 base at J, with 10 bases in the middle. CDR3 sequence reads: CASSLDVSSNTEAFF. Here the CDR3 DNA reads TGCGCCAGCAGCTTGGATGTCAGTTCGAACACTGAAGCTTTCTTT.

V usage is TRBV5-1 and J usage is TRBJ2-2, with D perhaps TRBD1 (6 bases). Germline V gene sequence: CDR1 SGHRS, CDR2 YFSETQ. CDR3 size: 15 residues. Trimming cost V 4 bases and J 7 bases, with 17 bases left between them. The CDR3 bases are TGCGCCAGCAGCCAGACCGGACAGATTGGCGGGGAGCTGTTTTTT. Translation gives CASSQTGQIGGELFF.

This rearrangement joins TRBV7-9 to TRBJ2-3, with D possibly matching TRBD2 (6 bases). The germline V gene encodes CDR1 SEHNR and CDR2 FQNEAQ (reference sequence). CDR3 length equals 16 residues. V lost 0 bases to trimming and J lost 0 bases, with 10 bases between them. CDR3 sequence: CASSLAPSGSTDTQYF. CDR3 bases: TGTGCCAGCAGCTTAGCGCCCAGCGGGAGCACAGATACGCAGTATTTT. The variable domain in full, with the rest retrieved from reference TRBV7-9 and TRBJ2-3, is DTGVSQNPRHKITKRGQNVTFRCDPISEHNRLYWYRQTLGQGPEFLTYFQNEAQLEKSRLLSDRFSAERPKGSFSTLEIQRTEQGDSAMYLCASSLAPSGSTDTQYFGPGTRLTVL.

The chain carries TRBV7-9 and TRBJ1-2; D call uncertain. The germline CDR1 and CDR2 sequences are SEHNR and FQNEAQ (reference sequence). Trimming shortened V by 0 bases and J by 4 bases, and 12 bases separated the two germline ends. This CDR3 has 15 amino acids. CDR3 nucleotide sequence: TGTGCCAGCAGCTTAGCGCGGGCAGCTTCCTATGGCTACACCTTC. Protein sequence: CASSLARAASYGYTF.